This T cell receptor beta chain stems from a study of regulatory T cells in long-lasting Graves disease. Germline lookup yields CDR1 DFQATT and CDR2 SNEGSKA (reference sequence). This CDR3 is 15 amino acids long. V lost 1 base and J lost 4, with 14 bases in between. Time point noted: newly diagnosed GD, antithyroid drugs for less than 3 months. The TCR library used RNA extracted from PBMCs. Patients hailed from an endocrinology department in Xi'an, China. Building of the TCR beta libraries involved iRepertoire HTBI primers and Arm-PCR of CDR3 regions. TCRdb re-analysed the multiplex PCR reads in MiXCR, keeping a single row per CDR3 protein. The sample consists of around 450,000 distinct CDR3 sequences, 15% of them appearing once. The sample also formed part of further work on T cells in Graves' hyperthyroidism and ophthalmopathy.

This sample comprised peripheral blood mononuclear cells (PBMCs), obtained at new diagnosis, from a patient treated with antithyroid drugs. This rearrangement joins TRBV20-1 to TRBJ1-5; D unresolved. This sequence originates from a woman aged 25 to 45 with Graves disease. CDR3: CSARGVGRGNQPQHF. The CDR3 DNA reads TGCAGTGCTAGAGGTGTTGGGAGAGGTAATCAGCCCCAGCATTTT.